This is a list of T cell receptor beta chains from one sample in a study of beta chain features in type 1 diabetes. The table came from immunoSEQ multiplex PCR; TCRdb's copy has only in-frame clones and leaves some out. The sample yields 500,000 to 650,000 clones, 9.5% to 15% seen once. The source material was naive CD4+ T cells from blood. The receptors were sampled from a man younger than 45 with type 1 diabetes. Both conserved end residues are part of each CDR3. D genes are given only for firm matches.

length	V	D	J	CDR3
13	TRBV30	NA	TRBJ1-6	CAWEVGVGSPLHF
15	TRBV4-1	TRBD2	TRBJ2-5	CASSHQASGRETQYF
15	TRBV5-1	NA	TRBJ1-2	CASSLGYEVNYGYTF
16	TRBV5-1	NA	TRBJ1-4	CASSLGQTSTNEKLFF
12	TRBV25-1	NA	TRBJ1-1	CASMGGSTEAFF
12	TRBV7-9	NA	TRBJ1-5	CASSVRNQAQHF
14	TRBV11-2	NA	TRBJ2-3	CASSRGTQGDTQYF
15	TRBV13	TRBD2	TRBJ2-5	CASSLRLAGQETQYF
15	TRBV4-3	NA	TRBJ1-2	CASSQKRGLYYGYTF
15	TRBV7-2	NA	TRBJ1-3	CASSSLLFSGNTIYF
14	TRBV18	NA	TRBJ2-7	CASSPSRQLGEQYF
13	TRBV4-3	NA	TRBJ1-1	CASSQDPTTEAFF
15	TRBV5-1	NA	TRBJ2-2	CASSLGQEVSGELFF
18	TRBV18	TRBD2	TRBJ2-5	CASSPRGLAALKGETQYF
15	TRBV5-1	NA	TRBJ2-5	CASSSGQRDQETQYF
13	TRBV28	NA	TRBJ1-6	CASTFTHNSPLHF
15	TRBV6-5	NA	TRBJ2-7	CASSRQGSGIYEQYF
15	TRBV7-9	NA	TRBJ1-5	CASSLAGSSNQPQHF
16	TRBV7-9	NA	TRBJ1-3	CASSPAGSPRGNTIYF
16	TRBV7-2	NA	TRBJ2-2	CASSSVRRRNTGELFF
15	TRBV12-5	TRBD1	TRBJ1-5	CASGLQGASNQPQHF
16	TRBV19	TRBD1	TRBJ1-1	CASSISPTTGGTEAFF
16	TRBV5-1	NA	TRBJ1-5	CASSLIPGQGYQPQHF
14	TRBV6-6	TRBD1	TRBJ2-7	CASRWTGNTNEQYF
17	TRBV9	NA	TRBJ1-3	CASSVDRQSFSGNTIYF
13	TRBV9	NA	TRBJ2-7	CASSVGWGNEQYF
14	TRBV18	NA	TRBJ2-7	CASSPLPGAGEQYF